The 14 T cell receptor beta chains below all came from one sample that was sequenced in a study of cytotoxic CD8 clonotypes in ibrutinib-treated CLL. The method was immunoSEQ multiplex PCR; TCRdb's version includes in-frame clones alone and lacks a portion of them. The sample has more than 110,000 clones; more than 85% are singletons. The sequencing used PBMCs, collected after 12 months of ibrutinib treatment. The receptor set was obtained from a human donor with chronic lymphocytic leukemia.

The chain has TRBV2 and TRBJ2-2; tentatively, D is TRBD1 (5 bases). Germline CDR1 is SNHLY and CDR2 is FYNNEI. V gave up 2 bases and J gave up 5 bases, with 12 bases separating them. The CDR3 extends over 15 amino acids. DNA of the CDR3: TGTGCCAGCAGTGAATTGGACATGTGGACCGGGGAGCTGTTTTTT. Protein product: CASSELDMWTGELFF.

The chain joins TRBV7-2 to TRBJ2-3; no firm D call. CDR3 length equals 16 residues. V was shortened by 1 base and J by 2 bases, with 13 bases between the two germline ends. CDR1 SGHTA and CDR2 FQGNSA come from the germline V gene. CDR3 bases: TGTGCCAGCAGCTTAGAGTTGGCTCTGTACACAGATACGCAGTATTTT. It is translated as CASSLELALYTDTQYF. Together with reference TRBV7-2 and TRBJ2-3, the CDR3 gives the full variable domain: GAGVSQSPSNKVTEKGKDVELRCDPISGHTALYWYRQSLGQGLEFLIYFQGNSAPDKSGLPSDRFSAERTGGSVSTLTIQRTQQEDSAVYLCASSLELALYTDTQYFGPGTRLTVL.

This clone was counted once. The V and J genes are TRBV28 and TRBJ2-7; 9 nucleotides agree with TRBD1. After removal of 11 bases from V and 5 bases from J, the junction contained 13 bases not matched to a gene. From germline, CDR1 is MDHEN and CDR2 SYDVKM. This CDR3 region has 14 residues. Written as DNA, the CDR3 is TGTGCCGCAGGGATGACAGGGGGTAGAAACGAGCAGTACTTC. This translates into CAAGMTGGRNEQYF.

V is TRBV9 and J is TRBJ1-2; D perhaps matches TRBD1 (5 bases). Germline lookup yields CDR1 SGDLS and CDR2 YYNGEE. The CDR3 extends over 15 amino acids. Between the trimmed V and J ends, which lost 0 bases and 8 bases, there was a span of 17 bases. CDR3 nucleotides: TGTGCCAGCAGCGTAGTAGCGTCGGGGGTTCAGGGCTACACCTTC. Encoded protein: CASSVVASGVQGYTF. Supplemented by reference TRBV9 and TRBJ1-2, the full variable domain reads DSGVTQTPKHLITATGQRVTLRCSPRSGDLSVYWYQQSLDQGLQFLIQYYNGEERAKGNILERFSAQQFPDLHSELNLSSLELGDSALYFCASSVVASGVQGYTFGSGTRLTVV.

V and J are TRBV6-5 and TRBJ2-1, with 11 bases matching TRBD2. V was clipped by 6 bases and J by 2 bases; unmatched bases: 3. Germline CDR1 and CDR2: MNHEY and SVGAGI. This CDR3 contains 15 residues. The DNA for the CDR3 is TGTGCCAGCAGCCTAGCGGGAGGACCCTACAATGAGCAGTTCTTC. It yields the protein CASSLAGGPYNEQFF.

The chain is built from TRBV9 and TRBJ1-1; the match to TRBD1 covers 8 bases. The CDR3 length is 16 residues. From germline, CDR1 is SGDLS and CDR2 YYNGEE. Trimming removed 3 bases from V and 8 bases from J; junction bases left unmatched: 15. The chain's CDR3 is CASSGTVGQGRAEAFF. CDR3 coding DNA: TGTGCCAGCAGCGGCACCGTAGGACAGGGACGCGCCGAAGCTTTCTTT. The full variable domain, completed using reference TRBV9 and TRBJ1-1, is DSGVTQTPKHLITATGQRVTLRCSPRSGDLSVYWYQQSLDQGLQFLIQYYNGEERAKGNILERFSAQQFPDLHSELNLSSLELGDSALYFCASSGTVGQGRAEAFFGQGTRLTVV.

The chain links TRBV27 to TRBJ2-1; 7 bases are a match to TRBD2. Germline V lookup: CDR1 MNHEY, CDR2 SMNVEV (reference sequence). The junction had 6 bases not matched to a gene; V was cut back by 4 bases and J by 3 bases. The CDR3 runs to 15 residues. The DNA for the CDR3 is TGTGCCAGCAGTTACCGGGGGGTGGACTACAATGAGCAGTTCTTC. It is translated as CASSYRGVDYNEQFF.

The chain employs TRBV28 and TRBJ2-3; 8 nucleotides agree with TRBD2. The CDR3 contains 14 residues. The V segment lost 5 bases and the J segment 4 bases; nucleotides outside the gene matches: 5. CDR1 is MDHEN and CDR2 is SYDVKM in the germline V gene. The DNA of the CDR3 is TGTGCCAGCAGTACCGGGACTAGGCCAGATACGCAGTATTTT. Residues: CASSTGTRPDTQYF.

This chain connects TRBV25-1 to TRBJ1-2, with a possible D match to TRBD1 (5 bases). The CDR3 has 12 residues. Trimming shortened V by 9 bases and J by 2 bases, and 10 bases separated the two germline ends. Germline V CDR1 and CDR2: MGHDK, SYGVNS. CDR3 in amino acids: CARTRENYGYTF. DNA of the CDR3: TGTGCCAGGACCAGGGAGAACTATGGCTACACCTTC.

The CDR3 is CASSRDRGPTDTQYF. CDR3 coding DNA: TGCGCCAGCAGCCGCGACAGGGGGCCCACAGATACGCAGTATTTT. The chain carries TRBV5-1 and TRBJ2-3, with 10 bases identical to TRBD1. The CDR3 covers 15 residues. CDR1 SGHRS and CDR2 YFSETQ come from the germline V gene. The trim removed 4 bases at V and 2 bases at J, leaving 4 bases unmatched. The entire variable domain, with the rest obtained from reference TRBV5-1 and TRBJ2-3, is as follows: KAGVTQTPRYLIKTRGQQVTLSCSPISGHRSVSWYQQTPGQGLQFLFEYFSETQRNKGNFPGRFSGRQFSNSRSEMNVSTLELGDSALYLCASSRDRGPTDTQYFGPGTRLTVL.

The sample holds a few counts of this clone. This chain connects TRBV4-1 to TRBJ1-5; D uncertain. CDR3 length: 15 residues. V was shortened by 0 bases and J by 3 bases, with 9 bases between the two germline ends. The germline V gene has CDR1 MGHRA and CDR2 YSYEKL. In DNA, the CDR3 is TGCGCCAGCAGCCAAGAGGAATGGGTCAATCAGCCCCAGCATTTT. It translates to CASSQEEWVNQPQHF.

The rearrangement uses TRBV7-2 and TRBJ2-1; 8 nucleotides align to TRBD2. Germline CDR1 and CDR2: SGHTA and FQGNSA. The CDR3 runs 16 residues. V lost 4 bases to trimming and J lost 3 bases; unmatched junction nucleotides: 8. CDR3 amino acids: CASSWGGGRNYNEQFF. DNA for the CDR3: TGTGCCAGCAGCTGGGGGGGCGGGAGGAACTACAATGAGCAGTTCTTC.

This clone was picked up a small number of times. The V and J genes are TRBV5-1 and TRBJ2-2, with TRBD2 identical over 10 bases. The CDR3 has 16 amino acids. The junction had 7 bases not matched to a gene; V was cut back by 2 bases and J by 6 bases. Germline V gene data show CDR1 as SGHRS and CDR2 as YFSETQ. The CDR3 loop is CASSFASGSRSGELFF. In nucleotides, the CDR3 is TGCGCCAGCAGCTTTGCTAGCGGGAGTAGGTCCGGGGAGCTGTTTTTT.

The rearrangement uses TRBV15 and TRBJ2-2; 7 bases agree with TRBD2. CDR3 length equals 17 residues. The junction had 9 bases not matched to a gene; V was cut back by 1 base and J by 4 bases. Germline loops: CDR1 LNHNV, CDR2 YYDKDF (reference sequence). The CDR3 here is CATSRGGGGSFTGELFF. The CDR3, as DNA: TGTGCCACCAGCAGAGGCGGTGGCGGGAGCTTCACCGGGGAGCTGTTTTTT.